Below, 16 T cell receptor beta chains from the same sample are listed, as sequenced in a study of T cells in lung cancer brain metastases. This table comes from immunoSEQ multiplex PCR, and its TCRdb copy is limited to in-frame clones, with some not included. There are about 5,000 clones in the sample; about 85% occur only once, and approximately 4.1% lies in the top ten. The sequenced material came from tumor tissue from the primary lung tumor. These receptor sequences come from a man aged 65-85 years with non-small cell lung cancer.

The J gene is TRBJ1-5, the V gene TRBV27, with D unclear. This CDR3 is 15 amino acids long. Germline V gives CDR1 MNHEY, CDR2 SMNVEV (reference sequence). V lost 1 base and J lost 0, with 7 bases in between. The CDR3 loop is CASSLWGDSNQPQHF. The CDR3 bases are TGTGCCAGCAGTTTATGGGGAGATAGCAATCAGCCCCAGCATTTT.

V gene TRBV7-6 combines with J gene TRBJ1-4, with 8 bases identical to TRBD1. This CDR3 comprises 17 residues. After removal of 1 base from V and 3 bases from J, the junction contained 7 bases not matched to a gene. The V gene's germline CDR1 is SGHVS and CDR2 FNYEAQ. The CDR3 coding sequence is TGTGCCAGCAGCTTAGTTGGGGAGGACAGGGCTAATGAAAAACTGTTTTTT. As protein: CASSLVGEDRANEKLFF.

The CDR3 nucleotides are TGTGCCAGCAGTCCGCGGGTAGGGGGCTCCTACGAGCAGTACTTC. Encoded protein: CASSPRVGGSYEQYF. The V gene is TRBV27, the J gene TRBJ2-7; a possible D gene is TRBD1 (6 bases). The CDR3 runs to 15 residues. With 5 bases removed from V and 0 bases from J, the gap between germline ends came to 14 bases. CDR1 is MNHEY, CDR2 SMNVEV, per germline (reference sequence).

For the CDR3, the DNA is TGTGCCAGCAGTGGGACTACCTACAATGAGCAGTTCTTC. Translation gives CASSGTTYNEQFF. This rearrangement joins TRBV2 to TRBJ2-1; a weak D match, TRBD2 (6 bases). CDR1 is SNHLY, CDR2 FYNNEI, per germline. The CDR3 has 13 residues. Trimming took off 4 bases at V and 2 bases at J, with 6 bases between the two ends.

The gene calls are TRBV30 and TRBJ2-1; D gene uncertain. This CDR3 region has 12 residues. V was cut by 0 bases and J by 7 bases, with 7 bases left in between. Germline V CDR1 and CDR2: GTSNPN, SVGIG (reference sequence). The CDR3 nucleotides are TGTGCCTGGAGTGTACGAGGTAATGAGCAGTTCTTC. This sequence encodes CAWSVRGNEQFF.

The chain employs TRBV19 and TRBJ1-1; the D gene is possibly TRBD1 (5 bases). Trimming cost V 5 bases and J 5 bases, with 12 bases left between them. CDR3 length equals 13 residues. CDR1 and CDR2 from the germline V gene are LNHDA and SQIVND (reference sequence). CDR3 DNA sequence: TGTGCCAGTAGTGGGGGGAAGGGAACTGAAGCTTTCTTT. Translating it yields CASSGGKGTEAFF.

The chain joins TRBV7-7 to TRBJ2-2; 10 nucleotides align to TRBD1. This CDR3 contains 15 residues. V lost 5 bases and J lost 5; bases outside the gene matches: 5. The V gene's germline CDR1 is SSHAT and CDR2 FNYEAQ (reference sequence). Here the CDR3 DNA reads TGTGCCAGCAGCGACAGGGGGCCGGGGACCGGGGAGCTGTTTTTT. Protein: CASSDRGPGTGELFF.

The V call is TRBV7-9, the J call TRBJ1-3; D perhaps matches TRBD1 (5 bases). V lost 0 bases and J lost 3, with 15 bases in between. This CDR3 is built from 17 residues. The germline V gene encodes CDR1 SEHNR and CDR2 FQNEAQ (reference sequence). The CDR3 region is CASSLALAGMGGNTIYF. CDR3 nucleotide sequence: TGTGCCAGCAGCTTAGCGCTGGCAGGGATGGGTGGAAACACCATATATTTT.

DNA of the CDR3: TGTGCCAGCTCACCGGACAGAACCGCTGAAAAACTGTTTTTT. Translation gives CASSPDRTAEKLFF. This rearrangement joins TRBV18 to TRBJ1-4; a weak D match, TRBD1 (6 bases). Germline V CDR1 and CDR2: KGHSH, LQKENI. V lost 3 bases, J lost 7 bases, and 12 bases lay in between. The CDR3 has 14 amino acids.

This chain links TRBV5-6 with TRBJ2-7; D gene ambiguous. V shed 2 bases and J shed 2 bases, with 11 bases lying between them. In germline, CDR1 is SGHDT, CDR2 YYEEEE. The CDR3 is 14 residues long. The CDR3 DNA is TGTGCCAGCAGCTTTCTAGGTGGGGCCTACGAGCAGTACTTC. Protein sequence: CASSFLGGAYEQYF.

The V call is TRBV7-3, the J call TRBJ2-1; D is unclear. The CDR3 contains 12 residues. From germline, CDR1 is SGHTA and CDR2 FQGTGA. V was clipped by 6 bases and J by 9 bases, with 12 bases between them. DNA of the CDR3: TGTGCCAGCAGTCCCGGGCCAGGTGAGCAGTTCTTC. Translating gives CASSPGPGEQFF.

This clone appeared a few times. This chain links TRBV6-5 with TRBJ1-2, with 7 bases identical to TRBD1. Germline V gene sequence: CDR1 MNHEY, CDR2 SVGAGI. Losses at the gene ends were 8 bases for V and 4 bases for J; bases not matched to a gene: 10. The CDR3 spans 14 residues. The CDR3 is CASGVTYRGYGYTF. The CDR3, as DNA: TGTGCCAGCGGGGTTACCTACAGGGGCTATGGCTACACCTTC.

The rearrangement uses TRBV14 and TRBJ2-1; 9 bases match TRBD2. J lost 9 bases, V lost 0 bases, and 9 bases had no gene match. The length of the CDR3 is 16 residues. Germline V CDR1 and CDR2: SGHDN, FVKESK. The chain's CDR3 is CASSQDISGRSPEQFF. The CDR3 coding sequence is TGTGCCAGCAGCCAAGATATTAGCGGGAGATCGCCTGAGCAGTTCTTC.

The chain couples TRBV7-2 to TRBJ2-7; D may be TRBD2 (5 bases). The CDR3 runs 15 residues. Germline V gene data show CDR1 as SGHTA and CDR2 as FQGNSA. Deletions cut 2 bases from V and 4 bases from J, with 15 bases between. The CDR3 DNA reads as TGTGCCAGCAGCTTATCAGTTGGAGGAGCTTACGAGCAGTACTTC. This translates into CASSLSVGGAYEQYF.

As regards this clone: At one boundary the junction diverges from the germline segment, which might be a read error. The V call is TRBV6-1, the J call TRBJ1-5, with 9 bases fitting TRBD1. CDR3 length: 14 residues. The V gene's germline CDR1 is MNHNS and CDR2 SASEGT. The CDR3 bases are TGTGCCAACAGTGGACAGGGGTTCCATCAGCCCCAGCATTTT. Amino acid sequence: CANSGQGFHQPQHF.

This clone came up once. The J gene is TRBJ1-2, the V gene TRBV6-1, with D uncertain. The CDR3 consists of 13 residues. V was trimmed by 6 bases and J by 5 bases, leaving 13 bases between them. CDR1 and CDR2 (germline): MNHNS, SASEGT. The CDR3 loop reads CASRASGVYGYTF. CDR3 bases: TGTGCCAGCAGAGCTTCGGGCGTTTATGGCTACACCTTC.